This is a list of T cell receptor beta chains from one sample in a study of shared clonotypes between healthy human individuals. Some clones are missing from TCRdb's copy, which holds only in-frame ones; the method was immunoSEQ multiplex PCR. Counted here are 2.3 million or so clones, approximately 95% occurring once; the ten biggest clones make up 0.35% to 0.45%. Sequencing input: naive CD4+ T cells from PBMCs. These receptors all stem from a man younger than 35 in good health. Some clones in this sample may be carry-over from other donors' samples. Both conserved end residues are part of each CDR3. The D gene is left open where the match is weak.

v_call: TRBV6-5
d_call: NA
cdr3_aa: CASIKRDSSNQPQHF

v_call: TRBV7-9
d_call: TRBD1
cdr3_aa: CASSRTQGAYGNQPQHF

v_call: TRBV5-1
d_call: NA
cdr3_aa: CASSLDPTVAQGGEKLFF

v_call: TRBV28
d_call: TRBD1
cdr3_aa: CASRTGTGVGTEAFF

v_call: TRBV5-4
d_call: TRBD2
cdr3_aa: CASSSGTSGGVGYNEQFF

v_call: TRBV18
d_call: NA
cdr3_aa: CASSPGEYSNQPQHF

v_call: TRBV2
d_call: TRBD2
cdr3_aa: CASRTSGYNEQFF

v_call: TRBV9
d_call: TRBD2
cdr3_aa: CASSTSGNSYEQYF

v_call: TRBV6-4
d_call: TRBD2
cdr3_aa: CASSWGLAGAGEQFF

v_call: TRBV7-2
d_call: NA
cdr3_aa: CASSFSLGELFF

v_call: TRBV5-1
d_call: TRBD1
cdr3_aa: CASSPGQQSSSGANVLTF

v_call: TRBV6-1
d_call: NA
cdr3_aa: CASSDIRGIDEQYF

v_call: TRBV30
d_call: NA
cdr3_aa: CAWGGGAADTQYF

v_call: TRBV5-3
d_call: NA
cdr3_aa: CARSRPQNGGYEQYF

v_call: TRBV21-1
d_call: NA
cdr3_aa: CASSKAVRPDTQYF

v_call: TRBV28
d_call: NA
cdr3_aa: CATLLPQGRSTDTQYF

v_call: TRBV6-1
d_call: NA
cdr3_aa: CASSEGTVNTEAFF

v_call: TRBV19
d_call: NA
cdr3_aa: CASSIFFMAGDSETQYF

v_call: TRBV5-4
d_call: NA
cdr3_aa: CASSLVGQLETQYF

v_call: TRBV11-2
d_call: TRBD1
cdr3_aa: CASSGGTGSTEQFF

v_call: TRBV7-2
d_call: TRBD2
cdr3_aa: CASSRDSSGRGTGELFF

v_call: TRBV9
d_call: NA
cdr3_aa: CASSVGHTLDEQYF

v_call: TRBV27
d_call: NA
cdr3_aa: CASSLNPGIAVYKREGGYTF

v_call: TRBV7-9
d_call: TRBD1
cdr3_aa: CASSSGTGWDEKLFF

v_call: TRBV4-1
d_call: NA
cdr3_aa: CASSRWTENQPQHF

v_call: TRBV5-1
d_call: TRBD1
cdr3_aa: CASSAGQGYNEQFF

v_call: TRBV7-2
d_call: NA
cdr3_aa: CASSLFLVAGSTDTQYF

v_call: TRBV7-9
d_call: TRBD1
cdr3_aa: CASSRQGDPNQPQHF

v_call: TRBV30
d_call: NA
cdr3_aa: CAWRGGGEKLFF

v_call: TRBV5-4
d_call: TRBD2
cdr3_aa: CASSLVIAGGPDTQYF

v_call: TRBV19
d_call: TRBD1
cdr3_aa: CASSAIHRGLKSLSGNTIYF

v_call: TRBV7-3
d_call: TRBD2
cdr3_aa: CASSLEIAGGNEQFF